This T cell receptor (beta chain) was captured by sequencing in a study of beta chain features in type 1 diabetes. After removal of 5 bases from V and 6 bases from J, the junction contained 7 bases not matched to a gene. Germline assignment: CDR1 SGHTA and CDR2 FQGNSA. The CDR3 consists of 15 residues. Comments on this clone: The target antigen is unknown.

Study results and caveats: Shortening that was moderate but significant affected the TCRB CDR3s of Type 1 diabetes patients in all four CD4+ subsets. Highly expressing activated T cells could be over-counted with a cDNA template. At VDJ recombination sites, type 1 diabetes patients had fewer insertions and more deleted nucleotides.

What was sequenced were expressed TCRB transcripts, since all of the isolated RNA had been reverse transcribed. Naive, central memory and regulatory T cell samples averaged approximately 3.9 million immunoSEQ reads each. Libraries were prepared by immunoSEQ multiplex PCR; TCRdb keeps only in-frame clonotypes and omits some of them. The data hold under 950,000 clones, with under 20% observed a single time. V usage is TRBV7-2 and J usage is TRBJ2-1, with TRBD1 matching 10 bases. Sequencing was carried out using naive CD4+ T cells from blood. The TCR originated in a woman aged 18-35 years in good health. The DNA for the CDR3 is TGTGCCAGCAGCCCTCGTTGGACAGGGGGCAATGAGCAGTTCTTC. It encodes CASSPRWTGGNEQFF.